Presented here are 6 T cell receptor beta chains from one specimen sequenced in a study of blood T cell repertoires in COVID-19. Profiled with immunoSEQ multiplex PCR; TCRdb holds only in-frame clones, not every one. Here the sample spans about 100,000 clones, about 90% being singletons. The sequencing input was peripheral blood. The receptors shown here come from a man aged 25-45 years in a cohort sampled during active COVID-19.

The CDR3 nucleotides are TGTGCCAGCAGCTTAGCGCGGGGAAATACTGAAGCTTTCTTT. Protein sequence: CASSLARGNTEAFF. V and J are TRBV7-2 and TRBJ1-1; D is unclear. The germline V gene encodes CDR1 SGHTA and CDR2 FQGNSA. V was clipped by 0 bases and J by 5 bases, with 10 bases between them. The CDR3 is 14 amino acids.

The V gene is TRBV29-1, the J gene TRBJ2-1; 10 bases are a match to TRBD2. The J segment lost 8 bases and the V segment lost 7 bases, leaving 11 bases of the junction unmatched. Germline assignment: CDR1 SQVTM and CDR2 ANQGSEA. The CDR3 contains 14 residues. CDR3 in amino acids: CSAPGLAAIDEQFF. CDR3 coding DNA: TGCAGCGCTCCTGGACTAGCGGCTATAGATGAGCAGTTCTTC.

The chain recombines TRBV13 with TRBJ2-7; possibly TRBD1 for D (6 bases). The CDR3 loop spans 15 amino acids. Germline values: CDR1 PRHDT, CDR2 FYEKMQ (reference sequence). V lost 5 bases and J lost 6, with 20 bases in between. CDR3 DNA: TGTGCCAGCAGCCCACCGGTATTGGGGGCTAGCGAGCAGTACTTC. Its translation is CASSPPVLGASEQYF.

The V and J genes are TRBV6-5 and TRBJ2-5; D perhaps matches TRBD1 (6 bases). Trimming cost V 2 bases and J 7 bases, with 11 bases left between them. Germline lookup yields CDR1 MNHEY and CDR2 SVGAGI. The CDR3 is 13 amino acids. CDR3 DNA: TGTGCCAGCAGTTACGGGCCCAGGGGGACCCAGTACTTC. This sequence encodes CASSYGPRGTQYF.

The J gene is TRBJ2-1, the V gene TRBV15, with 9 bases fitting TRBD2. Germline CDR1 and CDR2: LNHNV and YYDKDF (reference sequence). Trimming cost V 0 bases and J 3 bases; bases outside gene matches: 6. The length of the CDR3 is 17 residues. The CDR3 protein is CATSREVAGGDYNEQFF. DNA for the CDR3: TGTGCCACCAGCAGAGAGGTGGCGGGGGGGGACTACAATGAGCAGTTCTTC.

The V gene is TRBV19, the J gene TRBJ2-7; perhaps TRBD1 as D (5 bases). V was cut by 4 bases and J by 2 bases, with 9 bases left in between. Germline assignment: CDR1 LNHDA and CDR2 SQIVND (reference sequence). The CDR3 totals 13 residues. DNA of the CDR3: TGTGCCAGTAGTAAGGGGATCACCTACGAGCAGTACTTC. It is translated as CASSKGITYEQYF.